Detailed here is one T cell receptor beta chain. The same CDR3 also results from other DNA sequences found in this sample. Germline V gene data show CDR1 as SGHAT and CDR2 as FQNNGV. This CDR3 is built from 14 residues. V lost 3 bases and J 0 bases, leaving 9 bases between the germline ends. Adults between about 18 and 95 years of age took part from under 25 US areas. This sample was included in a study of blood T cell repertoires in COVID-19. Overall study: Sites in the United States, Italy and Spain provided acute and convalescent COVID-19 samples. PBMCs, B-cell-depleted T cells, or T cells provided the cDNA or gDNA that made up the material.

Repertoires were generated with immunoSEQ multiplex PCR, while TCRdb's copy carries only in-frame clones and drops some. The data show about 250,000 clones, about 88% seen once. The source material was PBMCs or T cells enriched from blood (not recorded which). The genes are TRBV11-2 and TRBJ2-7; D is ambiguous. The receptor was isolated from a woman aged 50 to 65 who had recovered from COVID-19. CDR3 in amino acids: CASSLARSSYEQYF. DNA of the CDR3: TGTGCCAGCAGCTTGGCTAGATCCTCCTACGAGCAGTACTTC. Variable domain in full (rest from reference TRBV11-2 and TRBJ2-7): EAGVAQSPRYKIIEKRQSVAFWCNPISGHATLYWYQQILGQGPKLLIQFQNNGVVDDSQLPKDRFSAERLKGVDSTLKIQPAKLEDSAVYLCASSLARSSYEQYFGPGTRLTVT.